This T cell receptor beta chain originates from a study of T cell repertoires in cytomegalovirus infection. Looking at the study overall: Public TCR beta signatures indicated both CMV infection and matching HLA type.

This clonotype was seen repeatedly, ten times or more. Its cognate antigen is unknown. TCRdb ran MiXCR on the reads and lists one entry per CDR3 protein. Of roughly 500,000 distinct CDR3 sequences listed, roughly a third are singletons. Germline CDR1 and CDR2: SGHTA and FQGNSA. Trimming pared 5 bases from V and 5 bases from J, leaving 15 bases between. The CDR3 totals 14 residues. The genes are TRBV7-2 and TRBJ1-2, with a weak D call TRBD1 (5 bases). The sample in question was cultured PBMCs, obtained from culture after CMV antigen stimulation. The source is a human donor in good health (CMV status not recorded). Some clones in this sample may be carry-over from other donors' samples. The CDR3 region has the DNA TGTGCCAGCAGCCTGGGACTGACCTTGTATGGCTACACCTTC. This sequence encodes CASSLGLTLYGYTF.